This T cell receptor beta chain comes out of a study of CDR3 diversity in severe acne. Germline CDR1 MDHEN, CDR2 SYDVKM. The CDR3 consists of 17 residues. V was clipped by 7 bases and J by 4 bases; unmatched bases: 14. TCRdb used MiXCR to reprocess the PCR reads, holding one entry per CDR3 protein. Among approximately 97,000 distinct CDR3 sequences listed, 45% to 60% were seen once. V and J are TRBV28 and TRBJ2-1; 9 bases agree with TRBD2. The clonotype comes from a male donor with acne. Material: blood. In DNA form, the CDR3 reads TGTGCCAGCAATACACTAGCGGGTAGGGTGCGTTACAATGAGCAGTTCTTC. The encoded protein is CASNTLAGRVRYNEQFF. The whole variable domain, filled in from reference TRBV28 and TRBJ2-1, reads DVKVTQSSRYLVKRTGEKVFLECVQDMDHENMFWYRQDPGLGLRLIYFSYDVKMKEKGDIPEGYSVSREKKERFSLILESASTNQTSMYLCASNTLAGRVRYNEQFFGPGTRLTVL.